This T cell receptor (beta chain) was identified in a study of beta chain features in type 1 diabetes. The sequenced template was cDNA made from the entire isolated RNA. Assay used: immunoSEQ multiplex PCR; TCRdb lists only in-frame clones, some missing. The table includes almost 350,000 clones, approximately 8.2% detected once. Trimming stripped 2 bases from V and 0 bases from J, with 12 bases between. Germline assignment: CDR1 SGHRS and CDR2 YFSETQ. This CDR3 contains 17 residues. The V and J genes are TRBV5-1 and TRBJ2-6; D gene unclear. Specimen: central memory CD4+ T cells from blood. The receptor comes from a woman between 18 and 29 years old in good health. Written as DNA, the CDR3 is TGCGCCAGCAGCTTCGGCATATCCATCTCTGGGGCCAACGTCCTGACTTTC. Translation gives CASSFGISISGANVLTF.